This T cell receptor beta chain was profiled in a study of Ad26.COV2.S vaccination and SARS-CoV-2 variants. The overall study: Enrollment placed the donor in the COV1001 Ad26.COV2.S trial arm.

In the case of this clone: Its specificity is unknown.

TCRdb's copy holds only in-frame clones and misses some; the assay was immunoSEQ multiplex PCR. Of 380,000 or so clones in the sample, roughly 80% were seen once. The CDR3 extends over 12 amino acids. Germline V lookup: CDR1 SGHRS, CDR2 YFSETQ. V trimming: 4 bases; J trimming: 12 bases; junction bases outside the gene matches: 5. Treatment described: around 19 received Ad26.COV2.S at low or high dose, single or two shots; roughly five received placebo; per-sample allocation not given. Repertoires come from day 63 after the first vaccine or placebo injection. Ad26.COV2.S expressed prefusion-stabilized spike from the original Wuhan strain. Overall study results and limits: Total T cell responses, in the TCR breadth and depth analyses, may have been underestimated. Participants given vaccine showed non-spike TCR breadth similar to that of placebo recipients.

The sequence was obtained from a person aged 18-60 years who received the Ad26.COV2.S COVID-19 vaccine or a placebo. The sequenced sample was peripheral blood, obtained in a trial of Ad26.COV2.S vaccine versus placebo. The chain links TRBV5-1 to TRBJ2-1; 9 nucleotides align to TRBD1. CDR3 DNA sequence: TGCGCCAGCAGCCGAGGGGGACAGGGGCAGTTCTTC. Translating it yields CASSRGGQGQFF. The complete variable domain, with remaining parts taken from reference TRBV5-1 and TRBJ2-1, reads KAGVTQTPRYLIKTRGQQVTLSCSPISGHRSVSWYQQTPGQGLQFLFEYFSETQRNKGNFPGRFSGRQFSNSRSEMNVSTLELGDSALYLCASSRGGQGQFFGPGTRLTVL.